A single count supports the clone carrying this T cell receptor beta chain. The antigen is not known. This table comes from immunoSEQ multiplex PCR, and its TCRdb copy is limited to in-frame clones, with some not included. The sample holds over 70,000 clones, around 90% seen once. The data were taken from a study of OX40 agonist ivuxolimab in advanced cancers. Study-wide context: Therapy given before enrollment (anti-PD-1, anti-PD-L1 or anti-CTLA-4) was allowed, and over 35% had some.

Patients had blood sampled at baseline and again on cycle 4 day 1 and cycle 7 day 1. Regarding the study as a whole: Clonal expansion was among the lowest in partial responders at 0.1-3.0 mg/kg, especially CD8+.

The CDR3 sequence is 13 residues long. V was pared by 6 bases and J by 6 bases, with 11 bases between. Germline V gene data show CDR1 as ENHRY and CDR2 as SYGVKD. This clonotype originated in an adult with an advanced solid tumor such as melanoma, head and neck, liver or kidney cancer. Sample: CD4+ or CD8+ T cells sorted from blood, taken in a trial of the OX40 agonist ivuxolimab. The genes are TRBV10-3 and TRBJ2-2; weak D call: TRBD1 (6 bases). The CDR3 is CAISSGQPGELFF. The CDR3 DNA reads as TGTGCCATCAGCTCCGGACAGCCCGGGGAGCTGTTTTTT.